This T cell receptor beta chain comes out of a study of patients and donors after allogeneic stem cell transplantation. MiXCR, run by TCRdb on the RT-PCR reads, gives a single entry per CDR3 protein. Here the sample spans tens of thousands of distinct CDR3 sequences, roughly 38% being singletons. The germline V and J ends were trimmed by 0 bases and 3 bases, with 5 bases remaining between them. The CDR3 spans 14 residues. Looked up from germline, CDR1 is SGHTA and CDR2 is FQGNSA. The source of this sequence is a human donor who was either an allogeneic HSCT recipient or a stem cell or donor lymphocyte infusion donor (not recorded which). It is not recorded whose cells these are; they may come from a transplant donor. The chain uses TRBV7-2 and TRBJ2-2; D unclear. Sequencing used blood, either unsorted or a sorted T cell fraction (not recorded which). CDR3 loop: CASSLAGYTGELFF. DNA of the CDR3: TGTGCCAGCAGCTTAGCTGGCTACACCGGGGAGCTGTTTTTT.